Listed below are T cell receptor beta chains from one sample, sequenced in a study of lymphopenia after photon versus proton radiotherapy. Assay: immunoSEQ multiplex PCR; the TCRdb copy retains only in-frame clones and omits some. The sample has 25,000 to 30,000 clones, 90% seen once. Sequenced here: peripheral blood, sampled from a patient treated with photon-based radiotherapy. Receptor source: a woman aged 45-65 years with cholangiocarcinoma. The CDR3 runs from the conserved cysteine through the conserved F or W. D genes are given only for firm matches. Clone size is not always given. Where it is, it says once, few, many or a class for expanded clones.

J gene,D gene,V gene,clone size,CDR3 protein,CDR3 DNA
TRBJ2-7,.,TRBV7-9,.,CASSFGFSSYEQYF,TGTGCCAGCAGCTTCGGCTTCAGCTCCTACGAGCAGTACTTC
TRBJ2-7,.,TRBV10-1,.,CATKARHYEQYF,TGCGCCACCAAGGCCAGGCACTACGAGCAGTACTTC
TRBJ1-4,.,TRBV5-1,.,CASSLAQTVNEKLFF,TGCGCCAGCAGCTTGGCCCAAACAGTTAATGAAAAACTGTTTTTT
TRBJ2-1,.,TRBV4-3,.,CASSRFSGYSYNEQFF,TGCGCCAGCAGCCGATTTAGCGGTTACTCCTACAATGAGCAGTTCTTC
TRBJ1-3,.,TRBV2,.,CASSGWAFSGNTIYF,TGTGCCAGCAGTGGTTGGGCTTTCTCTGGAAACACCATATATTTT
TRBJ2-7,.,TRBV7-9,.,CASSLLSGSYEQYF,TGTGCCAGCAGCTTGCTGAGTGGATCCTACGAGCAGTACTTC
TRBJ2-2,TRBD2,TRBV4-1,once,CASSQGLAGRGTGELFF,TGCGCCAGCAGCCAAGGACTAGCGGGGAGGGGCACCGGGGAGCTGTTTTTT
TRBJ2-3,.,TRBV5-5,.,CASSLRNRRGTDTQYF,TGTGCCAGCAGCTTGCGGAATCGGCGAGGCACAGATACGCAGTATTTT
TRBJ2-1,.,TRBV5-1,.,CASSVRGYNEQFF,TGCGCCAGCAGCGTACGAGGATACAATGAGCAGTTCTTC
TRBJ2-6,TRBD2,TRBV7-9,.,CASSPRPAGNSGANVLTF,TGTGCCAGCAGCCCCAGGCCAGCGGGGAACTCTGGGGCCAACGTCCTGACTTTC
TRBJ1-2,.,TRBV27,.,CASSPLGDTANYGYTF,TGTGCCAGCAGTCCTCTGGGGGACACCGCTAACTATGGCTACACCTTC
TRBJ1-1,.,TRBV11-2,.,CASSVGHNTEAFF,TGTGCCAGCAGCGTGGGACATAACACTGAAGCTTTCTTT
TRBJ2-7,TRBD2,TRBV6-5,.,CASSSRGGASYEQYF,TGTGCCAGCAGCTCCCGGGGAGGGGCTTCCTACGAGCAGTACTTC
TRBJ1-2,.,TRBV4-3,once,CASSQEGHPRYGYTF,TGCGCCAGCAGCCAGGAGGGGCACCCTCGGTATGGCTACACCTTC
TRBJ2-5,TRBD2,TRBV5-4,.,CASSNRGGQETQYF,TGTGCCAGCAGCAACCGGGGGGGGCAAGAGACCCAGTACTTC
TRBJ2-7,.,TRBV6-5,.,CASSYTGGSYEQYF,TGTGCCAGCAGTTACACTGGCGGCTCCTACGAGCAGTACTTC
TRBJ2-5,TRBD2,TRBV9,.,CASSPRPGLAKETQYF,TGTGCCAGCAGCCCACGACCGGGACTAGCTAAAGAGACCCAGTACTTC
TRBJ1-2,.,TRBV6-1,.,CASKWGDYGYTF,TGTGCCAGCAAATGGGGGGACTATGGCTACACCTTC
TRBJ1-1,TRBD1,TRBV6-5,once,CASSPRGAEAFF,TGTGCCAGCAGCCCCAGGGGGGCTGAAGCTTTCTTT
TRBJ1-2,.,TRBV28,.,CASTLSGAGYTF,TGTGCCAGCACCCTTTCAGGGGCCGGCTACACCTTC
TRBJ2-7,.,TRBV11-2,.,CASSDRRDSYEQYF,TGTGCCAGCAGCGACCGGAGGGATTCCTACGAGCAGTACTTC
TRBJ1-2,.,TRBV4-1,.,CASSHGGQYTF,TGCGCCAGCAGCCACGGGGGCCAGTACACCTTC
TRBJ1-6,.,TRBV5-6,.,CASSLEGRRGSPLHF,TGTGCCAGCAGCTTGGAGGGAAGGCGAGGTTCACCCCTCCACTTT
TRBJ2-3,TRBD2,TRBV4-1,.,CASSQLRGASTDTQYF,TGCGCCAGCAGCCAGCTGCGGGGGGCTAGCACAGATACGCAGTATTTT
TRBJ2-3,.,TRBV14,.,CASSAGLGGGDTQYF,TGTGCCAGCAGCGCGGGCCTGGGGGGTGGAGATACGCAGTATTTT
TRBJ2-6,.,TRBV6-5,.,CASSRTSGANVLTF,TGTGCCAGCAGTCGGACCTCTGGGGCCAACGTCCTGACTTTC
TRBJ2-3,.,TRBV6-4,.,CASSEAYRTADTQYF,TGTGCCAGCAGTGAGGCCTACCGGACGGCTGATACGCAGTATTTT
TRBJ1-1,TRBD1,TRBV7-8,.,CASSLLGQGWGTEAFF,TGTGCCAGCAGCCTCCTCGGACAGGGTTGGGGCACTGAAGCTTTCTTT
TRBJ2-1,TRBD2,TRBV6-5,.,CASSLGRGGIREQFF,TGTGCCAGCAGTTTAGGGCGGGGGGGCATTCGGGAGCAGTTCTTC
TRBJ1-2,.,TRBV6-1,.,CASRTYGVLFGYTF,TGTGCCAGCAGGACATATGGGGTTTTATTTGGCTACACCTTC
TRBJ1-4,TRBD1,TRBV19,.,CASSTGTAPTNEKLFF,TGTGCCAGTAGTACCGGGACAGCCCCAACTAATGAAAAACTGTTTTTT
TRBJ2-7,TRBD1,TRBV30,.,CAWSVGTGSDEQYF,TGTGCCTGGAGTGTAGGGACAGGGTCGGACGAGCAGTACTTC
TRBJ1-4,TRBD1,TRBV7-2,few,CASSLGQVTNEKLFF,TGTGCCAGCAGCCTGGGACAGGTGACTAATGAAAAACTGTTTTTT
TRBJ1-1,.,TRBV10-2,once,CASSDSVRVSTEAFF,TGCGCCAGCAGTGACTCCGTCCGGGTAAGCACTGAAGCTTTCTTT
TRBJ2-2,TRBD1,TRBV7-8,.,CASSTRTGMNLGELFF,TGTGCCAGCAGCACCCGGACAGGGATGAATCTAGGGGAGCTGTTTTTT
TRBJ1-1,.,TRBV5-6,.,CASSWGVNTEAFF,TGTGCCAGCAGCTGGGGGGTGAACACTGAAGCTTTCTTT
TRBJ1-6,TRBD1,TRBV5-1,.,CASSQGANSPLHF,TGCGCCAGCAGCCAGGGGGCTAATTCACCCCTCCACTTT
TRBJ1-1,.,TRBV25-1,.,CASRTTGRTEAFF,TGTGCCAGCAGGACGACGGGGAGAACTGAAGCTTTCTTT
TRBJ1-4,.,TRBV6-5,.,CASGVPAQGGEKLFF,TGTGCCAGCGGGGTACCCGCCCAGGGAGGAGAAAAACTGTTTTTT
TRBJ1-4,TRBD1,TRBV23-1,once,CASSQSEAGQDLDVEKLFF,TGCGCCAGCAGTCAATCCGAGGCTGGACAGGACCTTGACGTTGAAAAACTGTTTTTT
TRBJ2-1,TRBD1,TRBV7-9,.,CASSKGTGAYNEQFF,TGTGCCAGCAGCAAGGGGACAGGGGCCTACAATGAGCAGTTCTTC
TRBJ2-5,.,TRBV7-2,.,CASSLSGVEETQYF,TGTGCCAGCAGCTTATCAGGGGTGGAAGAGACCCAGTACTTC
TRBJ2-3,.,TRBV2,.,CASSKEARAALSTDTQYF,TGTGCCAGCAGCAAAGAGGCCAGGGCAGCCCTTAGCACAGATACGCAGTATTTT
TRBJ2-2,.,TRBV19,once,CASSMVNGGNTGELFF,TGTGCCAGTAGTATGGTGAACGGGGGGAACACCGGGGAGCTGTTTTTT
TRBJ1-2,.,TRBV2,.,CASSGGITYGYTF,TGTGCCAGCAGTGGCGGAATCACCTATGGCTACACCTTC
TRBJ1-2,.,TRBV6-5,.,CASSPDTAYGYTF,TGTGCCAGCAGCCCAGACACCGCCTATGGCTACACCTTC
TRBJ1-4,.,TRBV28,.,CASSATNEKLFF,TGTGCCAGTTCCGCCACTAATGAAAAACTGTTTTTT
TRBJ1-2,.,TRBV9,once,CASSVEDNYGYTF,TGTGCCAGCAGCGTAGAGGATAACTATGGCTACACCTTC
TRBJ1-5,.,TRBV6-1,few,CASLAGNQPQHF,TGTGCCAGCTTAGCGGGCAATCAGCCCCAGCATTTT
TRBJ1-2,.,TRBV5-1,.,CASSLVGQSNYGYTF,TGCGCCAGCAGCTTGGTAGGGCAGTCTAACTATGGCTACACCTTC
TRBJ2-3,.,TRBV5-1,.,CASSWGGGDGGTQYF,TGCGCCAGCAGCTGGGGAGGCGGGGACGGGGGTACGCAGTATTTT
TRBJ2-3,.,TRBV6-5,.,CASSPSGPLPDTQYF,TGTGCCAGCAGTCCCTCGGGGCCCCTCCCAGATACGCAGTATTTT
TRBJ2-1,.,TRBV6-4,.,CASSAKGGNEQFF,TGTGCCAGCAGTGCCAAAGGGGGCAATGAGCAGTTCTTC
TRBJ2-7,.,TRBV28,.,CASWTASYEQYF,TGTGCCAGCTGGACAGCAAGCTACGAGCAGTACTTC
TRBJ1-6,.,TRBV5-4,.,CASSLGHRSPSPLHF,TGTGCCAGCAGCCTAGGGCACAGGTCGCCCTCACCCCTCCACTTT